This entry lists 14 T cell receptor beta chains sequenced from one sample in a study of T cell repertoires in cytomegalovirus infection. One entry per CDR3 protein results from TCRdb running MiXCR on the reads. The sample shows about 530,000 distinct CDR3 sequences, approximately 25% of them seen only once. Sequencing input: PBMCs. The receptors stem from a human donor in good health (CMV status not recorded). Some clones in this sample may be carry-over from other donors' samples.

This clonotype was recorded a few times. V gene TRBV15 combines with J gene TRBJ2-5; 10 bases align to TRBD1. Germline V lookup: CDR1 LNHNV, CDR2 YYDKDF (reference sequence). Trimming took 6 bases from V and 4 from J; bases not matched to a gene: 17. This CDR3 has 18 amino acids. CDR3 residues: CATRMGTGDQSRRETQYF. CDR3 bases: TGTGCCACCAGGATGGGGACAGGGGATCAAAGCCGACGAGAGACCCAGTACTTC.

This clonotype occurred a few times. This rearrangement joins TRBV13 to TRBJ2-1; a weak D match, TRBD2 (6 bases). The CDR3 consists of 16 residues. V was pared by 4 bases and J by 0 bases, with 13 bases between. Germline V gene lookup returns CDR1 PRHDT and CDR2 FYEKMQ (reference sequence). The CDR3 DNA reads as TGTGCCAGCAGCTCAACCGGGACTCGCTCCTACAATGAGCAGTTCTTC. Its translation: CASSSTGTRSYNEQFF.

CDR3 in DNA: TGTGCCAGCAGTGGTGGCAAAGCGTACCAAGAGACCCAGTACTTC. Its translation: CASSGGKAYQETQYF. The gene calls are TRBV25-1 and TRBJ2-5; D gene ambiguous. Trimming shortened V by 4 bases and J by 0 bases, and 12 bases separated the two germline ends. The CDR3 sequence is 15 residues long. The germline V gene encodes CDR1 MGHDK and CDR2 SYGVNS.

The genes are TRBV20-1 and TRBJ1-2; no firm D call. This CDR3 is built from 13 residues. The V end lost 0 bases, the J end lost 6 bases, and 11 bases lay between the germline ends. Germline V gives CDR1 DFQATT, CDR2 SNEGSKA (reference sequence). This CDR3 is CSARDLGHDGYTF. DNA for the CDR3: TGCAGTGCTAGAGATCTAGGGCACGATGGCTACACCTTC.

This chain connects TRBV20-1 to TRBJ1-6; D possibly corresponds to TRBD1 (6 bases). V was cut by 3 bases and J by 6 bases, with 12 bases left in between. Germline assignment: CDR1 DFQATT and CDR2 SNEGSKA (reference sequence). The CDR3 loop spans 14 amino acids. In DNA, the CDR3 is TGCAGTGCTAGTGGGGGGCTCGGTAATTCACCCCTCCACTTT. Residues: CSASGGLGNSPLHF.

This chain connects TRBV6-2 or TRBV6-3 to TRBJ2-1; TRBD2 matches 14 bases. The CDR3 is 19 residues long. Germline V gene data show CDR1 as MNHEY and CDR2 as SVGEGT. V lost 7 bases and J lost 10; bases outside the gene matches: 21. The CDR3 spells CASTNTGLAGGGGRGEQFF. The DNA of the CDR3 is TGTGCCAGCACCAACACCGGACTAGCGGGAGGAGGGGGCAGGGGGGAGCAGTTCTTC.

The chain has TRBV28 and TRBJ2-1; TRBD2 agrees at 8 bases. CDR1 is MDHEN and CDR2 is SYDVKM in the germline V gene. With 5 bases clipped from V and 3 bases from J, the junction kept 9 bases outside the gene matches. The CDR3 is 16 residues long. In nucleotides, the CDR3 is TGTGCCAGCAGTACGCCGCGGGGGGCCGTCTACAATGAGCAGTTCTTC. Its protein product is CASSTPRGAVYNEQFF.

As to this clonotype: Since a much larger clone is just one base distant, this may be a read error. CDR3 nucleotides: TGTGCCAGTAGTGCGGACCCTAACTGCAATGAGCAGTTCTTC. Translation: CASSADPNCNEQFF. V usage is TRBV19 and J usage is TRBJ2-1; D gene uncertain. Germline V CDR1 and CDR2: LNHDA, SQIVND (reference sequence). V was shortened by 5 bases and J by 6 bases, with 14 bases between the two germline ends. The CDR3 loop spans 14 amino acids.

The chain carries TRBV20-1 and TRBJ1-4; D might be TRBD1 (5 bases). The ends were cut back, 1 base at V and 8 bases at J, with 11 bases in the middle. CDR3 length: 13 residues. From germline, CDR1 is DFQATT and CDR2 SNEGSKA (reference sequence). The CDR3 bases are TGCAGTGCTAGAGGGGGCGCGGGGGAAAAACTGTTTTTT. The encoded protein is CSARGGAGEKLFF.

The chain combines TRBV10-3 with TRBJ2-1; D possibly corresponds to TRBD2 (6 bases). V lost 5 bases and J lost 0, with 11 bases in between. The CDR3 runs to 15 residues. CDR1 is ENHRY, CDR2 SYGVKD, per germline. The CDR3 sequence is CAISSGLPSYNEQFF. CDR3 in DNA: TGTGCCATCAGTTCGGGACTCCCCTCCTACAATGAGCAGTTCTTC.

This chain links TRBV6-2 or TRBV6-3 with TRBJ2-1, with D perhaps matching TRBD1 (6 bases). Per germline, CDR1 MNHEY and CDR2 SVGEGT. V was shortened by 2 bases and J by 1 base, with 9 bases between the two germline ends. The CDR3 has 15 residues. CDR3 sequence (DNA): TGTGCCAGCAGTTACGGGGACATATCCTACAATGAGCAGTTCTTC. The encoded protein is CASSYGDISYNEQFF.

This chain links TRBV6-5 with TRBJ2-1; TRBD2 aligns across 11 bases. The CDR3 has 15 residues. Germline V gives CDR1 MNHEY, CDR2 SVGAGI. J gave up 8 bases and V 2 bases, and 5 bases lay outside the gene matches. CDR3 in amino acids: CASSYTSGSVHEQFF. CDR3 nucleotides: TGTGCCAGCAGTTACACTAGCGGGAGTGTACATGAGCAGTTCTTC.

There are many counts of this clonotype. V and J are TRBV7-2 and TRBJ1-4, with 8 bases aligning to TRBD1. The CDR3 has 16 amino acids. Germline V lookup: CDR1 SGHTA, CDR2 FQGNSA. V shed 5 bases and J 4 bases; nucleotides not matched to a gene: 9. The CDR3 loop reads CASSLGQGWVNEKLFF. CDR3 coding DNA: TGTGCCAGCAGCCTCGGACAGGGCTGGGTTAATGAAAAACTGTTTTTT.

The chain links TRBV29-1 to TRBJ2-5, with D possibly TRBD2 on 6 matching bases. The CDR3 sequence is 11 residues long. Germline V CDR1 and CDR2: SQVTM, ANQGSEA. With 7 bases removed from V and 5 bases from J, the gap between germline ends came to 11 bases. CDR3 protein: CSGGTLETQYF. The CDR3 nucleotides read TGCAGCGGAGGGACTTTGGAGACCCAGTACTTC.